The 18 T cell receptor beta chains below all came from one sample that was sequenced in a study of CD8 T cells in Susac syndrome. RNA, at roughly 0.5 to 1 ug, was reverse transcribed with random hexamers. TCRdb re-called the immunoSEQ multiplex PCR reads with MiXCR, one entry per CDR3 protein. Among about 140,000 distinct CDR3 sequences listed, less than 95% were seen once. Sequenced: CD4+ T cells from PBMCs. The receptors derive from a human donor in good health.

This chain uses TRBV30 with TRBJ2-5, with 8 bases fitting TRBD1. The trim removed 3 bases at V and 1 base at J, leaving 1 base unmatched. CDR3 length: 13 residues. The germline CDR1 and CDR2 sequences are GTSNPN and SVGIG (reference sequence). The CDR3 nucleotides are TGTGCCTGGAGGGGACAGGTCCAAGAGACCCAGTACTTC. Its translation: CAWRGQVQETQYF.

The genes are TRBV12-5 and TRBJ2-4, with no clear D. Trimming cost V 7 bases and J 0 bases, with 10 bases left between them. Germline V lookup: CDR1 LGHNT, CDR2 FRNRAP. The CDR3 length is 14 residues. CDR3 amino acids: CASAQDLAKNIQYF. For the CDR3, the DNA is TGTGCTAGTGCACAAGACCTAGCCAAAAACATTCAGTACTTC.

This CDR3 is CASSLHRDTSTDTQYF. CDR3 DNA sequence: TGCGCCAGCAGCCTCCACAGGGATACTAGCACAGATACGCAGTATTTT. The chain employs TRBV5-1 and TRBJ2-3; D perhaps matches TRBD1 (6 bases). The CDR3 loop spans 16 amino acids. Germline V CDR1 and CDR2: SGHRS, YFSETQ. V was pared by 4 bases and J by 0 bases, with 15 bases between. Supplemented by reference TRBV5-1 and TRBJ2-3, the full variable domain reads KAGVTQTPRYLIKTRGQQVTLSCSPISGHRSVSWYQQTPGQGLQFLFEYFSETQRNKGNFPGRFSGRQFSNSRSEMNVSTLELGDSALYLCASSLHRDTSTDTQYFGPGTRLTVL.

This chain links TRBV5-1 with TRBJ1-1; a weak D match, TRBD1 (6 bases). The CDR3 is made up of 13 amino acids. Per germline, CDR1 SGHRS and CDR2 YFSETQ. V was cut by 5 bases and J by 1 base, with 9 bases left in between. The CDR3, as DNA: TGCGCCAGCAGAAGCAGGGGGAACACTGAAGCTTTCTTT. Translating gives CASRSRGNTEAFF.

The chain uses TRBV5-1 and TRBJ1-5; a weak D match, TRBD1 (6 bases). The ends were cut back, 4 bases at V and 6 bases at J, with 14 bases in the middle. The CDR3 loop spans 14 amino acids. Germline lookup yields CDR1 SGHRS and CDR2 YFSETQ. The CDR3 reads CASSPQVGGQPQHF. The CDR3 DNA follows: TGCGCCAGCAGCCCACAAGTAGGGGGTCAGCCCCAGCATTTT.

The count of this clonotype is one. This CDR3 reads CSASEVDEQYF. The DNA of the CDR3 is TGCAGTGCTAGCGAGGTGGACGAGCAGTACTTC. The chain joins TRBV20-1 to TRBJ2-7; D gene ambiguous. The CDR3 is made up of 11 amino acids. In germline, CDR1 is DFQATT, CDR2 SNEGSKA (reference sequence). The V end was cut by 3 bases, the J end by 5 bases, with 8 bases between.

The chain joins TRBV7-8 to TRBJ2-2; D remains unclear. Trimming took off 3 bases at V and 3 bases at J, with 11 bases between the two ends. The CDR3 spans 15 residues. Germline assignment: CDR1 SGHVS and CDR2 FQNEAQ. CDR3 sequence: CASSLGSMDTGELFF. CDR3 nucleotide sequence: TGTGCCAGCAGCTTGGGGTCGATGGACACCGGGGAGCTGTTTTTT.

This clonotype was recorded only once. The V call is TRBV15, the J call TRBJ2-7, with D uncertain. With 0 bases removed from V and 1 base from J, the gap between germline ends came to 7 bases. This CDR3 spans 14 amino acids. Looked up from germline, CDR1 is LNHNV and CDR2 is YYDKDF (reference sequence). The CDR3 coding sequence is TGTGCCACCAGCAGAGATGCCAGGTCCTACGAGCAGTACTTC. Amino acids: CATSRDARSYEQYF.

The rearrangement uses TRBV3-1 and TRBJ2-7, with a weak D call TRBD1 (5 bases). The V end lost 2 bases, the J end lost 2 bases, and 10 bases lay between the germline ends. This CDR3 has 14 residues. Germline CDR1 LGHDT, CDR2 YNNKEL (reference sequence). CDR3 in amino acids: CASSQRGLTYEQYF. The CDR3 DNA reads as TGTGCCAGCAGCCAAAGGGGTCTAACCTACGAGCAGTACTTC.

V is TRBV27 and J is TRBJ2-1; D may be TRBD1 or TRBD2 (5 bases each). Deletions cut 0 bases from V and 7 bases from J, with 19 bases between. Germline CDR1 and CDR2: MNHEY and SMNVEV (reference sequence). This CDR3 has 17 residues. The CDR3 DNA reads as TGTGCCAGCAGTTTATCCCTCTCCACTAGTTGGGGGAATGAGCAGTTCTTC. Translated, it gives CASSLSLSTSWGNEQFF.

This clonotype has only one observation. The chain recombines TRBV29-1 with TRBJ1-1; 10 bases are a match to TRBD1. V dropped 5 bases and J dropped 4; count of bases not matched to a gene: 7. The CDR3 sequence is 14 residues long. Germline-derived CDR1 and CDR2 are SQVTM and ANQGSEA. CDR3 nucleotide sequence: TGCAGCGTTTCACCGGGACAGGGGAGCACTGAAGCTTTCTTT. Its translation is CSVSPGQGSTEAFF.

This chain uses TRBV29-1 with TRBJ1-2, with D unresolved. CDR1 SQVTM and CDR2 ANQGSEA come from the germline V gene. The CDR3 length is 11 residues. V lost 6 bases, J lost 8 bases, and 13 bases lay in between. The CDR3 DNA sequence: TGCAGCGTCCTCGACGAGGCGGGCTACACCTTC. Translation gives CSVLDEAGYTF.

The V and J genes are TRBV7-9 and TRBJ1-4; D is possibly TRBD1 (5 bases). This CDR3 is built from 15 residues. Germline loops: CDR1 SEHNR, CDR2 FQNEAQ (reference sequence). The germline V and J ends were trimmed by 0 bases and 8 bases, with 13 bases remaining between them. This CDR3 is CASSLAKGFGEKLFF. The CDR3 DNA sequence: TGTGCCAGCAGCTTAGCAAAGGGGTTCGGAGAAAAACTGTTTTTT.

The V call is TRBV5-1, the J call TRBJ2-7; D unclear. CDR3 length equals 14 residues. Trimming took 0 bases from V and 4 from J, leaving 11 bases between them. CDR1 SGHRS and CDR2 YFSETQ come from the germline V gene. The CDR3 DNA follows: TGCGCCAGCAGCTTGGGGATGGCGCTGTACGAGCAGTACTTC. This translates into CASSLGMALYEQYF.

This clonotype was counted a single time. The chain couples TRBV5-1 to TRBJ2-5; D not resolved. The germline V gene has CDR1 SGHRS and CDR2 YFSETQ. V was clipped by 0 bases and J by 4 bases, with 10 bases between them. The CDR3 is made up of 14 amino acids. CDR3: CASSLADGVETQYF. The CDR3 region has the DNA TGCGCCAGCAGCTTGGCAGATGGGGTAGAGACCCAGTACTTC. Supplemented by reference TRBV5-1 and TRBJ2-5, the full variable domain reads KAGVTQTPRYLIKTRGQQVTLSCSPISGHRSVSWYQQTPGQGLQFLFEYFSETQRNKGNFPGRFSGRQFSNSRSEMNVSTLELGDSALYLCASSLADGVETQYFGPGTRLLVL.

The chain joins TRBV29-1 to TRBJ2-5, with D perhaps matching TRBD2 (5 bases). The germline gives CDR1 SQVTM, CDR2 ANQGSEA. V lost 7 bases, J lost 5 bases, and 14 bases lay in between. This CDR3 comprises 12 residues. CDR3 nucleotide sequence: TGCAGCGCATACAGCGGCCGGGAGACCCAGTACTTC. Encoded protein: CSAYSGRETQYF.

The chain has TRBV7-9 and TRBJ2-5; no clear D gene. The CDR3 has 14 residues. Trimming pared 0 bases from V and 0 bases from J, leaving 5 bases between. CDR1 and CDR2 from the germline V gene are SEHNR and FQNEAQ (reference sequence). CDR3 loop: CASSLARYQETQYF. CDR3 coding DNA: TGTGCCAGCAGCTTAGCGAGGTACCAAGAGACCCAGTACTTC.

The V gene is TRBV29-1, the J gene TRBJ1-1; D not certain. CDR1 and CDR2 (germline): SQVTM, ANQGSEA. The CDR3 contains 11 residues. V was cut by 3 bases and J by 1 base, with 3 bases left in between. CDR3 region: CSVEANTEAFF. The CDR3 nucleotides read TGCAGCGTTGAGGCGAACACTGAAGCTTTCTTT.